This T cell receptor (beta chain) comes out of a study of tumor and adjacent non-tumor tissue in lung cancer. This clonotype was recorded many times. TCRbeta libraries were built with three rounds of nested PCR, modified from ARM-PCR. Each CDR3 protein is one row after TCRdb ran MiXCR on the multiplex PCR reads. The data contain some 99,000 distinct CDR3 sequences, 75% of them singletons. The template was RNA from unsorted bulk tissue. The TCR was taken from a woman aged 60-75 years with non-small cell lung cancer. Material: lung tumor tissue.

Here the CDR3 DNA reads TGTGCCAGCAGTCAGCGGACCACAGATACGCAGTATTTT. Translated, it gives CASSQRTTDTQYF. This chain connects TRBV28 to TRBJ2-3, with D possibly matching TRBD2 (5 bases). CDR3 size: 13 residues. Trimming pared 5 bases from V and 2 bases from J, leaving 8 bases between. Germline CDR1 and CDR2: MDHEN and SYDVKM.